A selection of T cell receptor beta chains follows, all from one sample in a study of T cell repertoires in cytomegalovirus infection. These receptors have no identified antigens. TCRdb redid the calling of the reads with MiXCR, one entry per CDR3 protein. The sample lists about 63,000 distinct CDR3 sequences, 20% seen once, with over 60% in the top ten. This specimen was CD8+ T cells from cultured PBMCs, taken from culture after CMV antigen stimulation. The receptors originated from a human donor in good health (CMV status not recorded). Some clones in this sample may be carry-over from other donors' samples. Each CDR3 is given with its conserved first and last residue. A D gene is named only where the DNA matches it firmly. Size is stated for part of the rows, as once, few or many counts, or as a class when the clone is expanded.

CDR3aa: CASSIHDSKGVRTEAFF
CDR3nt: TGTGCCAGCAGCATTCACGACAGTAAAGGGGTGAGGACTGAAGCTTTCTTT
d_gene: NA
j_gene: TRBJ1-1
v_gene: TRBV7-9
abundance: few

CDR3aa: CASSDARTGRSNQPQHF
CDR3nt: TGTGCCAGCAGTGACGCCAGGACAGGGAGAAGCAATCAGCCCCAGCATTTT
d_gene: TRBD1
j_gene: TRBJ1-5
v_gene: TRBV6-1
abundance: few

CDR3aa: CASSLVAGGNEQFF
CDR3nt: TGTGCCAGCAGCTTAGTAGCAGGGGGCAATGAGCAGTTCTTC
d_gene: TRBD1
j_gene: TRBJ2-1
v_gene: TRBV7-8
abundance: NA

CDR3aa: CASSLDGRKYYSNQPQHF
CDR3nt: TGTGCCAGCAGCTTAGACGGGCGGAAGTACTATAGCAATCAGCCCCAGCATTTT
d_gene: NA
j_gene: TRBJ1-5
v_gene: TRBV7-2
abundance: few

CDR3aa: CASSSTGTGVYEQYF
CDR3nt: TGTGCCAGCAGCTCTACCGGGACAGGGGTCTACGAGCAGTACTTC
d_gene: TRBD1
j_gene: TRBJ2-7
v_gene: TRBV7-9
abundance: few

CDR3aa: CASSPLAGREADTQYF
CDR3nt: TGTGCCAGCAGCCCATTAGCGGGGAGAGAAGCAGATACGCAGTATTTT
d_gene: TRBD2
j_gene: TRBJ2-3
v_gene: TRBV7-2
abundance: few

CDR3aa: CASSLRAGPGDTQYF
CDR3nt: TGTGCCAGCAGCTTAAGGGCGGGGCCGGGGGATACGCAGTATTTT
d_gene: NA
j_gene: TRBJ2-3
v_gene: TRBV7-6
abundance: NA

CDR3aa: CASSHFSGGQETQYF
CDR3nt: TGTGCCAGCAGCCATTTTAGCGGGGGCCAAGAGACCCAGTACTTC
d_gene: TRBD2
j_gene: TRBJ2-5
v_gene: TRBV7-9
abundance: NA

CDR3aa: CASSPGTPPADTQYF
CDR3nt: TGTGCCAGCAGTCCGGGGACCCCTCCTGCAGATACGCAGTATTTT
d_gene: NA
j_gene: TRBJ2-3
v_gene: TRBV27
abundance: medium-sized

CDR3aa: CASSLREGARQPQHF
CDR3nt: TGTGCCAGCAGCCTCCGGGAGGGGGCAAGGCAGCCCCAGCATTTT
d_gene: TRBD1
j_gene: TRBJ1-5
v_gene: TRBV2
abundance: few

CDR3aa: CASSLFGGAGANVLTF
CDR3nt: TGTGCCAGCAGCTTATTCGGGGGGGCTGGGGCCAACGTCCTGACTTTC
d_gene: TRBD2
j_gene: TRBJ2-6
v_gene: TRBV7-3
abundance: NA

CDR3aa: CASSLVWEAYNSPLHF
CDR3nt: TGTGCCAGCAGCTTAGTGTGGGAGGCTTATAATTCACCCCTCCACTTT
d_gene: NA
j_gene: TRBJ1-6
v_gene: TRBV7-2
abundance: few

CDR3aa: CASSQDDGFGGYEQYF
CDR3nt: TGCGCCAGCAGCCAAGATGACGGGTTTGGAGGGTACGAGCAGTACTTC
d_gene: NA
j_gene: TRBJ2-7
v_gene: TRBV4-1
abundance: NA

CDR3aa: CASSYSEGWDSPLHF
CDR3nt: TGTGCCAGCAGTTACTCGGAGGGGTGGGATTCACCCCTCCACTTT
d_gene: NA
j_gene: TRBJ1-6
v_gene: TRBV6-6
abundance: NA

CDR3aa: CATSSRFGDGYTF
CDR3nt: TGTGCCACCAGCAGCCGATTCGGCGATGGCTACACCTTC
d_gene: NA
j_gene: TRBJ1-2
v_gene: TRBV15
abundance: few

CDR3aa: CASSTTGGEGQPQHF
CDR3nt: TGTGCCAGCAGCACGACAGGGGGCGAGGGGCAGCCCCAGCATTTT
d_gene: TRBD1
j_gene: TRBJ1-5
v_gene: TRBV9
abundance: few

CDR3aa: CASTTDRGWPYEQYF
CDR3nt: TGTGCCAGCACCACGGACAGGGGTTGGCCCTACGAGCAGTACTTC
d_gene: TRBD1
j_gene: TRBJ2-7
v_gene: TRBV6-1
abundance: NA

CDR3aa: CASRSAGGQDYEQYF
CDR3nt: TGTGCCAGCAGATCCGCGGGGGGGCAGGACTACGAGCAGTACTTC
d_gene: TRBD2
j_gene: TRBJ2-7
v_gene: TRBV12-3/TRBV12-4
abundance: NA

CDR3aa: CASSADQSGSYTF
CDR3nt: TGTGCCAGCAGCGCGGACCAATCAGGCAGCTACACCTTC
d_gene: NA
j_gene: TRBJ1-2
v_gene: TRBV7-6
abundance: NA

CDR3aa: CASSFHGNEKLFF
CDR3nt: TGTGCCAGCAGTTTTCATGGAAATGAAAAACTGTTTTTT
d_gene: NA
j_gene: TRBJ1-4
v_gene: TRBV12-3/TRBV12-4
abundance: NA

CDR3aa: CASSLYPGRLDSPLHF
CDR3nt: TGTGCCAGCAGTTTATATCCAGGACGCTTGGATTCACCCCTCCACTTT
d_gene: NA
j_gene: TRBJ1-6
v_gene: TRBV12-3/TRBV12-4
abundance: few

CDR3aa: CASSLAGGKALYNEQFF
CDR3nt: TGTGCCAGCAGCTTAGCAGGGGGGAAGGCCCTATACAATGAGCAGTTCTTC
d_gene: NA
j_gene: TRBJ2-1
v_gene: TRBV7-6
abundance: NA

CDR3aa: CASSSGRISNQPQHF
CDR3nt: TGTGCCAGCAGCTCGGGACGGATTAGCAATCAGCCCCAGCATTTT
d_gene: NA
j_gene: TRBJ1-5
v_gene: TRBV7-8
abundance: few

CDR3aa: CASSWTSGNTDTQYF
CDR3nt: TGTGCCAGCAGTTGGACTAGCGGGAACACAGATACGCAGTATTTT
d_gene: TRBD2
j_gene: TRBJ2-3
v_gene: TRBV12-3/TRBV12-4
abundance: many

CDR3aa: CASSSPVAGAHAGDTQYF
CDR3nt: TGTGCCAGCAGCTCTCCGGTAGCGGGGGCTCATGCAGGAGATACGCAGTATTTT
d_gene: TRBD2
j_gene: TRBJ2-3
v_gene: TRBV7-6
abundance: few

CDR3aa: CASSTQDRGYEQYF
CDR3nt: TGTGCCAGCAGTACCCAGGACAGGGGTTACGAGCAGTACTTC
d_gene: TRBD1
j_gene: TRBJ2-7
v_gene: TRBV28
abundance: few

CDR3aa: CAWRDRRKFNTEAFF
CDR3nt: TGTGCCTGGAGGGACAGGAGAAAATTCAACACTGAAGCTTTCTTT
d_gene: TRBD1
j_gene: TRBJ1-1
v_gene: TRBV30
abundance: NA

CDR3aa: CASSSPGGYTF
CDR3nt: TGTGCCAGCAGCTCCCCTGGAGGCTACACCTTC
d_gene: NA
j_gene: TRBJ1-2
v_gene: TRBV7-8
abundance: NA

CDR3aa: CASSLSADMNTEAFF
CDR3nt: TGTGCCAGCAGTTTATCCGCGGACATGAACACTGAAGCTTTCTTT
d_gene: NA
j_gene: TRBJ1-1
v_gene: TRBV27
abundance: few

CDR3aa: CASSSFAGELFF
CDR3nt: TGTGCCAGCAGTTCGTTTGCCGGGGAGCTGTTTTTT
d_gene: NA
j_gene: TRBJ2-2
v_gene: TRBV12-3/TRBV12-4
abundance: NA

CDR3aa: CASSLVGDSSSYEQYF
CDR3nt: TGTGCCAGCAGCTTAGTAGGGGACAGTTCTTCCTACGAGCAGTACTTC
d_gene: TRBD1
j_gene: TRBJ2-7
v_gene: TRBV11-2
abundance: NA

CDR3aa: CASSKREGGQPQHF
CDR3nt: TGTGCCAGTAGTAAAAGGGAGGGCGGTCAGCCCCAGCATTTT
d_gene: NA
j_gene: TRBJ1-5
v_gene: TRBV19
abundance: few

CDR3aa: CASSLNPGAGNIQYF
CDR3nt: TGTGCCAGCAGCTTAAACCCGGGGGCGGGGAACATTCAGTACTTC
d_gene: NA
j_gene: TRBJ2-4
v_gene: TRBV7-2
abundance: few